This T cell receptor beta chain emerged from a study of human T cells and chemical hapten exposure. Trimming took off 4 bases at V and 0 bases at J, with 10 bases between the two ends. The CDR3 loop spans 14 amino acids. The germline V gene encodes CDR1 SGHRS and CDR2 YFSETQ. Noted time point: pre-sensitization, week 0. The treatment here: therapeutic diphenylcyclopropenone sensitization with weekly scalp DPC. Total RNA was isolated from unfractionated whole blood. Ten or more counts support this clonotype. TCRdb passed the RACE reads through MiXCR, listing each CDR3 protein once. The data hold 35,000 or so distinct CDR3 sequences, with approximately 10% observed a single time.

V gene TRBV5-1 combines with J gene TRBJ1-1; the D gene is possibly TRBD1 (5 bases). This sequence was found in a man aged 50 to 59 with alopecia areata. Some clones in this sample may be carry-over from other donors' samples. Sequences were derived from whole blood, sampled in connection with sensitization to the hapten diphenylcyclopropenone (DPC). The CDR3 nucleotides are TGCGCCAGCAGCATTACAGGACTGAACACTGAAGCTTTCTTT. Translation: CASSITGLNTEAFF.